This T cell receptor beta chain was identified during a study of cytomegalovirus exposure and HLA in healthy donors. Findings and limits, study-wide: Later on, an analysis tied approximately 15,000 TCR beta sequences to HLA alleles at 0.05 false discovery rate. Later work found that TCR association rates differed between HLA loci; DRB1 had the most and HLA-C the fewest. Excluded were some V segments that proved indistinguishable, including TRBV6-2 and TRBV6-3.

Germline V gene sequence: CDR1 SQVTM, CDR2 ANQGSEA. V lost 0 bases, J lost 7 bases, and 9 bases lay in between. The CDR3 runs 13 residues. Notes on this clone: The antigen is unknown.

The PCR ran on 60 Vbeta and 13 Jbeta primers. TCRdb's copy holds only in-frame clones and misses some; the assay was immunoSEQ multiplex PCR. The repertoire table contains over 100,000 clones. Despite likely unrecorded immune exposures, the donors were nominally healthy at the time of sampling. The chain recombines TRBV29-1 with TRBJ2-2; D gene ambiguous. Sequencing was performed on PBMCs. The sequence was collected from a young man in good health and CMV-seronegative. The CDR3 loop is CSVEDSIHGELFF. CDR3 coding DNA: TGCAGCGTTGAAGACAGTATCCACGGGGAGCTGTTTTTT.